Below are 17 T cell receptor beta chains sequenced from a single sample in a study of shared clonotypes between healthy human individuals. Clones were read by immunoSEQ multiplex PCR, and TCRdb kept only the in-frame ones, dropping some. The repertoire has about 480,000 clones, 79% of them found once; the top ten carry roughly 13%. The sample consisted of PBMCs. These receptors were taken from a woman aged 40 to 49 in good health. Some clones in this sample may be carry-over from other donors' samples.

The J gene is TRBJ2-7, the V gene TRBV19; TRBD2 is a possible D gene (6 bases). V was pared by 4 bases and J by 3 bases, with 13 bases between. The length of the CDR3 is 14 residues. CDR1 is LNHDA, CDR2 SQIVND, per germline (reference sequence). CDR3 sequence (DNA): TGTGCCAGTAGTAATCGGGAGACCTACTACGAGCAGTACTTC. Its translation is CASSNRETYYEQYF.

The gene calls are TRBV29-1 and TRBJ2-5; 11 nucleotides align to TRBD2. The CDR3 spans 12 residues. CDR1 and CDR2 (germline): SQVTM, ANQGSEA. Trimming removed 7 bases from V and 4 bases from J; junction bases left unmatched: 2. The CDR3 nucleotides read TGCAGCGCCGGACTAGCGGGAGAGACCCAGTACTTC. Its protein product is CSAGLAGETQYF.

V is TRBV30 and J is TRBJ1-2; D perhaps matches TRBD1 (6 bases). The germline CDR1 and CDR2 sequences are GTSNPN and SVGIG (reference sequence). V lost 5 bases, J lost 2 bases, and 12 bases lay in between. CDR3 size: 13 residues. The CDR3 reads CAWADRSNYGYTF. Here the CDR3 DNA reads TGTGCCTGGGCTGACAGGAGCAACTATGGCTACACCTTC.

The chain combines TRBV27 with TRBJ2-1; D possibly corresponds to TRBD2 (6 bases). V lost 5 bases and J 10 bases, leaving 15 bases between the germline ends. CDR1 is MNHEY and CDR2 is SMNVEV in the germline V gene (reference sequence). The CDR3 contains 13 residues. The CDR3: CASSGGVRREQFF. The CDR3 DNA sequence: TGTGCCAGCAGTGGAGGGGTTCGACGGGAGCAGTTCTTC.

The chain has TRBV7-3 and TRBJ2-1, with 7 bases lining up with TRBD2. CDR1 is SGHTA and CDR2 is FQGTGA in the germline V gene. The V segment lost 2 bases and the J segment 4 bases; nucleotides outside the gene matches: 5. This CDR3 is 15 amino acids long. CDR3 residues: CASSLYLAEYNEQFF. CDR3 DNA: TGTGCCAGCAGCTTATATCTAGCGGAGTACAATGAGCAGTTCTTC. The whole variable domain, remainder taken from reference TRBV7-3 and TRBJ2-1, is GAGVSQTPSNKVTEKGKYVELRCDPISGHTALYWYRQSLGQGPEFLIYFQGTGAADDSGLPNDRFFAVRPEGSVSTLKIQRTERGDSAVYLCASSLYLAEYNEQFFGPGTRLTVL.

CDR3 nucleotides: TGCGCCAGCAGCTTGGGAGGCCAGGGTAATGAAAAACTGTTTTTT. It codes for CASSLGGQGNEKLFF. This chain uses TRBV5-1 with TRBJ1-4, with a possible D match to TRBD1 (5 bases). Germline lookup yields CDR1 SGHRS and CDR2 YFSETQ. This CDR3 has 15 residues. V shed 0 bases and J shed 4 bases, with 10 bases lying between them.

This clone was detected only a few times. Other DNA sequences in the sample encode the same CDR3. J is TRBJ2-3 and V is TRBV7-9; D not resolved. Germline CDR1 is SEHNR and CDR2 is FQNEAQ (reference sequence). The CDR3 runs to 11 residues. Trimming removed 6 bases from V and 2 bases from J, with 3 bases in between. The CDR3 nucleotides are TGTGCCAGCAGTGACACAGATACGCAGTATTTT. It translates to CASSDTDTQYF.

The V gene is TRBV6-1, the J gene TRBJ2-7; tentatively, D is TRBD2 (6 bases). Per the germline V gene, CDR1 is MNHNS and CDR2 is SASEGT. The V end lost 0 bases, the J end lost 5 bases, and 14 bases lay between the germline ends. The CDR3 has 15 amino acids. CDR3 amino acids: CASSEAPRAGNEQYF. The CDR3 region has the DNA TGTGCCAGCAGTGAAGCGCCGAGGGCGGGGAACGAGCAGTACTTC.

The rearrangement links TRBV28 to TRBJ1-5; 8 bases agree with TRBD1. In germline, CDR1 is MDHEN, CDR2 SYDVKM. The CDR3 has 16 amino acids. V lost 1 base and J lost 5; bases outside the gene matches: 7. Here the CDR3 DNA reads TGTGCCAGCAGTTTATTCGGCGCAGGGGGCTATCAGCCCCAGCATTTT. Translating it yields CASSLFGAGGYQPQHF.

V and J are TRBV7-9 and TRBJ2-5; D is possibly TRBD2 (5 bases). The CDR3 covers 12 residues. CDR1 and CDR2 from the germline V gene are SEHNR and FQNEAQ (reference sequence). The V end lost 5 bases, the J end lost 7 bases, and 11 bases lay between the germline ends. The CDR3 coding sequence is TGTGCCAGCAGCCGAGACGGAGGGACCCAGTACTTC. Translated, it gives CASSRDGGTQYF. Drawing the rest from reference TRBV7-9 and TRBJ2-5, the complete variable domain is DTGVSQNPRHKITKRGQNVTFRCDPISEHNRLYWYRQTLGQGPEFLTYFQNEAQLEKSRLLSDRFSAERPKGSFSTLEIQRTEQGDSAMYLCASSRDGGTQYFGPGTRLLVL.

CDR3 region: CAWRGTGVEPQHF. The CDR3 DNA reads as TGTGCCTGGAGGGGGACAGGCGTCGAGCCCCAGCATTTT. The chain employs TRBV30 and TRBJ1-5, with 8 bases identical to TRBD1. Germline values: CDR1 GTSNPN, CDR2 SVGIG (reference sequence). The ends lost 3 bases at V and 8 bases at J; junction bases unmatched: 6. This CDR3 has 13 amino acids. Combining the CDR3 with reference TRBV30 and TRBJ1-5 gives the whole variable domain SQTIHQWPATLVQPVGSPLSLECTVEGTSNPNLYWYRQAAGRGLQLLFYSVGIGQISSEVPQNLSASRPQDRQFILSSKKLLLSDSGFYLCAWRGTGVEPQHFGDGTRLSIL.

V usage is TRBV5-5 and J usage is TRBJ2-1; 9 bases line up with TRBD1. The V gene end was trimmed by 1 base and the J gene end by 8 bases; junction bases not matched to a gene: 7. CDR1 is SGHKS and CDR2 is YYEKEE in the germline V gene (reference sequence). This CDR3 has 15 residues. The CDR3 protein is CASSLYRGRTDEQFF. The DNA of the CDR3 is TGTGCCAGCAGCTTGTACAGGGGGCGCACGGATGAGCAGTTCTTC.

DNA for the CDR3: TGTGCCAGCAGTCCCTTGTCGGACCAAGAGACCCAGTACTTC. Residues: CASSPLSDQETQYF. This sequence joins TRBV2 and TRBJ2-5; D not certain. Germline V lookup: CDR1 SNHLY, CDR2 FYNNEI. CDR3 size: 14 residues. The V and J ends lost 5 bases and 0 bases respectively, with 10 bases between them.

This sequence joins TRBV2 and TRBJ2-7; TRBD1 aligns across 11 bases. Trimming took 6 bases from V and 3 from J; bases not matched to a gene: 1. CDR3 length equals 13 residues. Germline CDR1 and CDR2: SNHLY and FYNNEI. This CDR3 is CASSGTGGYEQYF. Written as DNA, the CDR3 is TGTGCCAGCAGCGGGACAGGGGGCTACGAGCAGTACTTC. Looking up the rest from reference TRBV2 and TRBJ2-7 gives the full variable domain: EPEVTQTPSHQVTQMGQEVILRCVPISNHLYFYWYRQILGQKVEFLVSFYNNEISEKSEIFDDQFSVERPDGSNFTLKIRSTKLEDSAMYFCASSGTGGYEQYFGPGTRLTVT.

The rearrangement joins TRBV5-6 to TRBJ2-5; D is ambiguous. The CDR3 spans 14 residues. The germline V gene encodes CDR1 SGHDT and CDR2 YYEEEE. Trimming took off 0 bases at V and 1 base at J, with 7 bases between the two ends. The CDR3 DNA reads TGTGCCAGCAGCTTGGGGCCAACCCAAGAGACCCAGTACTTC. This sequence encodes CASSLGPTQETQYF.

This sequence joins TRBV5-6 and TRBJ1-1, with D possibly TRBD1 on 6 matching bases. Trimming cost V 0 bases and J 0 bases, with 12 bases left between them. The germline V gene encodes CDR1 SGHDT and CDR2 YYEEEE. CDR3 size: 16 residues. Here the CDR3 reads CASSLAGAYMNTEAFF. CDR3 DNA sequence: TGTGCCAGCAGCTTGGCAGGGGCCTATATGAACACTGAAGCTTTCTTT.

The CDR3 protein is CASSPGREPYEQYF. The DNA for the CDR3 is TGTGCCAGCAGCCCGGGACGGGAACCCTACGAGCAGTACTTC. The chain carries TRBV7-6 and TRBJ2-7; possibly TRBD1 or TRBD2 for D (5 bases each). Trimming cost V 5 bases and J 2 bases, with 13 bases left between them. Germline loops: CDR1 SGHVS, CDR2 FNYEAQ. The CDR3 length is 14 residues. Using reference TRBV7-6 and TRBJ2-7 for the parts outside the CDR3, the full variable domain is GAGVSQSPRYKVTKRGQDVALRCDPISGHVSLYWYRQALGQGPEFLTYFNYEAQQDKSGLPNDRFSAERPEGSISTLTIQRTEQRDSAMYRCASSPGREPYEQYFGPGTRLTVT.